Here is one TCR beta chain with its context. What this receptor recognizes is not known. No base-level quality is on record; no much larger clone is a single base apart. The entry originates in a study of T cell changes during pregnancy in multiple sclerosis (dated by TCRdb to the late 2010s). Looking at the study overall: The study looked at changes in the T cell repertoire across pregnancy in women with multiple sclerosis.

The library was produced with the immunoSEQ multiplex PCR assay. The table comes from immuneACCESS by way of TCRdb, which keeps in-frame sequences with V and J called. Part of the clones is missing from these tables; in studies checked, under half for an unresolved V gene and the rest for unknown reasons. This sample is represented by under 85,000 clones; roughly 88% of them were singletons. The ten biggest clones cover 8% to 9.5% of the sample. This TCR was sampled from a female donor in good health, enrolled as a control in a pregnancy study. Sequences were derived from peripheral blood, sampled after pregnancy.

The CDR3 region has the sequence CASSTGNSPLHF. In nucleotide form, the sequence is TGTGCCAGTAGCACAGGGAATTCACCCCTCCACTTT. The sequence links TRBV27 to TRBJ1-6; TRBD1 is perhaps the D gene, given 6 matching bases. V sheds 9 bases and J sheds 7 bases, leaving 10 bases between their ends. The CDR3 holds 12 amino acids from the cysteine to the phenylalanine. The read is trimmed to its CDR3 DNA, 36 bases read in frame from base 1. The germline V gene (reference sequence) provides CDR1 MNHEY and CDR2 SMNVEV.